The rows below give T cell receptor beta chains drawn from one sample of a study of Ad26.COV2.S vaccination and SARS-CoV-2 variants. TCRdb's table, derived via immunoSEQ multiplex PCR, lists solely in-frame clones and lacks some. The repertoire holds 410,000 or so clones, about 90% seen once, with more than 1.5% in the top ten. This specimen was peripheral blood, taken in a trial of Ad26.COV2.S vaccine versus placebo. These receptors were obtained from a person aged 18 to 59 who received the Ad26.COV2.S COVID-19 vaccine or a placebo. The CDR3 runs from the conserved cysteine through the conserved F or W. A D gene is named only where the DNA matches it firmly. The size of a clone is reported for some rows only, either as once, few or many, or as a class for expanded clones.

j_gene	abundance	v_gene	d_gene	CDR3nt	CDR3aa
TRBJ2-2	few	TRBV25-1	TRBD1	TGTGCCAGCGAGAAACGGGACAGGAAGACCGGGGAGCTGTTTTTT	CASEKRDRKTGELFF
TRBJ2-5	.	TRBV7-9	.	TGTGCCAGCAGCTTAGCTGGGGAGACCCAGTACTTC	CASSLAGETQYF
TRBJ2-7	.	TRBV19	.	TGTGCCAGTAGTGGGGGTAGAACAGGAGACCCGTACGAGCAGTACTTC	CASSGGRTGDPYEQYF
TRBJ1-5	.	TRBV5-5	.	TGTGCCAGCAGCTCCCAGACAGGTGACTATCAGCCCCAGCATTTT	CASSSQTGDYQPQHF
TRBJ1-6	.	TRBV3-1/TRBV3-2	.	TGTGCCAGCAGCCAAGACAGCTATGATTCACCCCTCCACTTT	CASSQDSYDSPLHF
TRBJ1-1	once	TRBV19	.	TGTGCCAGTAGTATAGCTAACAGGGCGAACACTGAAGCTTTCTTT	CASSIANRANTEAFF
TRBJ2-7	.	TRBV12-3/TRBV12-4	.	TGTGCCAGCAGTCCTCAGGACCCCTACGAGCAGTACTTC	CASSPQDPYEQYF
TRBJ2-2	.	TRBV5-6	.	TGTGCCAGCAGCAGGCCCTGGACAGCGAACACCGGGGAGCTGTTTTTT	CASSRPWTANTGELFF
TRBJ2-7	.	TRBV9	.	TGTGCCAGCAGCGCATCTAAAAGGGGGGACAGATACTACGAGCAGTACTTC	CASSASKRGDRYYEQYF
TRBJ2-7	once	TRBV27	TRBD1	TGTGCCAGCAGTTTGCAGGGGGATAGCTACGAGCAGTACTTC	CASSLQGDSYEQYF
TRBJ2-1	.	TRBV11-2	.	TGTGCCAGCAGCTCTACATTACCCTCCTACAATGAGCAGTTCTTC	CASSSTLPSYNEQFF
TRBJ2-5	.	TRBV6-5	.	TGTGCCAGCAGTTCCCAGGGTCTTTTCGAGACCCAGTACTTC	CASSSQGLFETQYF
TRBJ1-2	.	TRBV10-3	TRBD1	TGTGCCATCAGTGGACAGGGTGAGAATGGCTACACCTTC	CAISGQGENGYTF